A selection of T cell receptor beta chains follows, all from one sample in a study of CD8 T cells in ankylosing spondylitis. One entry per CDR3 protein results from TCRdb running MiXCR on the 5' RACE reads. Of 670,000 or so distinct CDR3 sequences in the sample, around a fifth were seen once. The material sequenced was blood, either unsorted or a sorted T cell fraction (not recorded which). These receptors were obtained from a male donor with ankylosing spondylitis. Both conserved end residues are part of each CDR3. Each record gives: J gene, V gene, clone size, D gene, CDR3 protein, CDR3 DNA. A D gene is named only where the DNA matches it firmly. Expanded clones are given a class, and other clones once, few, many or no size at all.

J gene: TRBJ2-7
V gene: TRBV4-1
clone size: NA
D gene: NA
CDR3 protein: CASSQERDGSYEQYF
CDR3 DNA: TGCGCCAGCAGCCAAGAGAGGGACGGAAGCTACGAGCAGTACTTC

J gene: TRBJ1-5
V gene: TRBV12-3/TRBV12-4
clone size: few
D gene: NA
CDR3 protein: CAPGRQPQHF
CDR3 DNA: TGTGCCCCGGGCCGTCAGCCCCAGCATTTT

J gene: TRBJ1-4
V gene: TRBV7-9
clone size: NA
D gene: NA
CDR3 protein: CASSPQGLGYENLFF
CDR3 DNA: TGTGCCAGCAGTCCGCAGGGGCTCGGCTATGAAAACCTGTTTTTT

J gene: TRBJ2-1
V gene: TRBV4-1
clone size: few
D gene: TRBD2
CDR3 protein: CASSQPPGLAINEQFF
CDR3 DNA: TGCGCCAGCAGCCAACCCCCGGGACTAGCGATCAATGAGCAGTTCTTC

J gene: TRBJ1-1
V gene: TRBV20-1
clone size: once
D gene: NA
CDR3 protein: CSARGGPLENTEAFF
CDR3 DNA: TGCAGTGCTAGAGGGGGCCCCCTGGAGAACACTGAAGCTTTCTTT

J gene: TRBJ2-3
V gene: TRBV12-3/TRBV12-4
clone size: NA
D gene: TRBD2
CDR3 protein: CASSLSSGRSDTQYF
CDR3 DNA: TGTGCCAGCAGTTTATCTAGCGGGCGCTCAGATACGCAGTATTTT

J gene: TRBJ2-2
V gene: TRBV5-1
clone size: NA
D gene: TRBD1
CDR3 protein: CASSLGTGHTGELFF
CDR3 DNA: TGCGCCAGCAGCCTCGGGACAGGGCACACCGGGGAGCTGTTTTTT

J gene: TRBJ1-5
V gene: TRBV5-6
clone size: many
D gene: NA
CDR3 protein: CASSLAAGNQPQHF
CDR3 DNA: TGTGCCAGCAGCTTGGCGGCAGGTAATCAGCCCCAGCATTTT

J gene: TRBJ2-5
V gene: TRBV20-1
clone size: NA
D gene: TRBD2
CDR3 protein: CSARGFRGGSSETQYF
CDR3 DNA: TGCAGTGCTAGAGGGTTTCGGGGCGGGAGTTCTGAGACCCAGTACTTC

J gene: TRBJ2-5
V gene: TRBV29-1
clone size: many
D gene: NA
CDR3 protein: CSVEMIVGETQYF
CDR3 DNA: TGCAGCGTTGAAATGATAGTGGGGGAGACCCAGTACTTC

J gene: TRBJ1-1
V gene: TRBV12-3/TRBV12-4
clone size: few
D gene: NA
CDR3 protein: CASSPSQTTEAFF
CDR3 DNA: TGTGCCAGCAGTCCCAGCCAAACCACTGAAGCTTTCTTT

J gene: TRBJ1-6
V gene: TRBV4-2
clone size: few
D gene: TRBD1
CDR3 protein: CASTTGQGARSPLHF
CDR3 DNA: TGTGCCAGCACCACAGGACAGGGGGCTAGATCACCCCTCCACTTT

J gene: TRBJ2-7
V gene: TRBV7-9
clone size: NA
D gene: TRBD2
CDR3 protein: CASSPSKGLAGADEQYF
CDR3 DNA: TGTGCCAGCAGCCCCAGCAAAGGACTAGCGGGAGCGGACGAGCAGTACTTC

J gene: TRBJ2-3
V gene: TRBV6-2/TRBV6-3
clone size: few
D gene: TRBD2
CDR3 protein: CASSYSKRSGRESSTDTQYF
CDR3 DNA: TGTGCCAGCAGTTACTCGAAAAGGTCCGGGCGGGAGTCTAGCACAGATACGCAGTATTTT

J gene: TRBJ2-7
V gene: TRBV12-3/TRBV12-4
clone size: NA
D gene: NA
CDR3 protein: CASRSRDGPYEQYF
CDR3 DNA: TGTGCCAGCAGGAGCCGGGACGGACCTTACGAGCAGTACTTC

J gene: TRBJ2-1
V gene: TRBV9
clone size: NA
D gene: TRBD1
CDR3 protein: CASSVDRGPAGEQFF
CDR3 DNA: TGTGCCAGCAGCGTAGACAGGGGGCCGGCCGGTGAGCAGTTCTTC

J gene: TRBJ2-3
V gene: TRBV20-1
clone size: few
D gene: NA
CDR3 protein: CSAREWGGGADTQYF
CDR3 DNA: TGCAGTGCTAGAGAATGGGGCGGAGGGGCAGATACGCAGTATTTT

J gene: TRBJ2-7
V gene: TRBV20-1
clone size: NA
D gene: NA
CDR3 protein: CSARSSRTESSYEQYF
CDR3 DNA: TGCAGTGCTAGATCGTCTCGGACAGAAAGCTCCTACGAGCAGTACTTC

J gene: TRBJ2-3
V gene: TRBV3-1
clone size: few
D gene: TRBD2
CDR3 protein: CASSQDWTSRLLTQYF
CDR3 DNA: TGTGCCAGCAGCCAAGACTGGACTAGCCGACTCCTAACGCAGTATTTT

J gene: TRBJ2-5
V gene: TRBV28
clone size: few
D gene: NA
CDR3 protein: CASSHGLQETQYF
CDR3 DNA: TGTGCCAGCAGCCACGGGCTACAAGAGACCCAGTACTTC

J gene: TRBJ2-1
V gene: TRBV12-3/TRBV12-4
clone size: NA
D gene: TRBD1
CDR3 protein: CASSSGTGNNEQFF
CDR3 DNA: TGTGCCAGCAGTTCCGGGACAGGGAACAATGAGCAGTTCTTC

J gene: TRBJ2-7
V gene: TRBV7-2
clone size: NA
D gene: NA
CDR3 protein: CASSHGPSSYEQYF
CDR3 DNA: TGTGCCAGCAGCCACGGGCCCAGTTCCTACGAGCAGTACTTC

J gene: TRBJ2-1
V gene: TRBV12-3/TRBV12-4
clone size: NA
D gene: TRBD2
CDR3 protein: CASSPPLSSGDSYNEQFF
CDR3 DNA: TGTGCCAGCAGTCCCCCCTTATCTAGCGGAGACTCTTACAATGAGCAGTTCTTC

J gene: TRBJ2-7
V gene: TRBV4-2
clone size: few
D gene: NA
CDR3 protein: CASSQEDRLEWGSSYEQYF
CDR3 DNA: TGTGCCAGCAGCCAGGAGGACAGACTAGAGTGGGGAAGCTCCTACGAGCAGTACTTC

J gene: TRBJ2-3
V gene: TRBV29-1
clone size: NA
D gene: NA
CDR3 protein: CSTSPWSTSTDTQYF
CDR3 DNA: TGCAGCACCTCTCCGTGGTCCACTAGCACAGATACGCAGTATTTT

J gene: TRBJ2-1
V gene: TRBV24-1
clone size: few
D gene: TRBD1
CDR3 protein: CATSEYDRVPYNEQFF
CDR3 DNA: TGTGCCACCAGTGAATACGACAGGGTCCCCTACAATGAGCAGTTCTTC

J gene: TRBJ2-7
V gene: TRBV5-1
clone size: NA
D gene: NA
CDR3 protein: CASRPAGPTYEQYF
CDR3 DNA: TGCGCCAGCAGACCTGCAGGGCCCACCTACGAGCAGTACTTC

J gene: TRBJ2-7
V gene: TRBV4-1
clone size: few
D gene: NA
CDR3 protein: CASSLTEGSYEQYF
CDR3 DNA: TGCGCCAGCAGCCTTACGGAAGGTTCCTACGAGCAGTACTTC

J gene: TRBJ2-7
V gene: TRBV7-2
clone size: many
D gene: NA
CDR3 protein: CASSLLNEQYF
CDR3 DNA: TGTGCCAGCAGCTTATTAAACGAGCAGTACTTC

J gene: TRBJ1-2
V gene: TRBV6-2/TRBV6-3
clone size: NA
D gene: NA
CDR3 protein: CASSYRRGTLYGYTF
CDR3 DNA: TGTGCCAGCAGTTACCGGCGGGGCACCCTCTATGGCTACACCTTC

J gene: TRBJ1-2
V gene: TRBV9
clone size: NA
D gene: TRBD1
CDR3 protein: CASSDGQGAAYGYTF
CDR3 DNA: TGTGCCAGCAGCGACGGACAGGGGGCAGCTTATGGCTACACCTTC

J gene: TRBJ2-1
V gene: TRBV7-3
clone size: NA
D gene: NA
CDR3 protein: CASSLTRLGYVNEQFF
CDR3 DNA: TGTGCCAGCAGCTTAACCCGACTAGGGTACGTTAATGAGCAGTTCTTC

J gene: TRBJ2-1
V gene: TRBV28
clone size: few
D gene: NA
CDR3 protein: CASSLWDENEQFF
CDR3 DNA: TGTGCCAGCAGTTTATGGGACGAAAATGAGCAGTTCTTC

J gene: TRBJ2-7
V gene: TRBV5-1
clone size: NA
D gene: TRBD1
CDR3 protein: CASSLNRGRDEQYF
CDR3 DNA: TGCGCCAGCAGCTTGAACAGGGGTCGCGACGAGCAGTACTTC

J gene: TRBJ1-6
V gene: TRBV27
clone size: few
D gene: NA
CDR3 protein: CASSSWTEASYNSPLHF
CDR3 DNA: TGTGCCAGCAGTTCTTGGACGGAGGCCTCCTATAATTCACCCCTCCACTTT

J gene: TRBJ2-2
V gene: TRBV29-1
clone size: many
D gene: NA
CDR3 protein: CSVEGLDSPTGELFF
CDR3 DNA: TGCAGCGTTGAAGGTCTCGACAGTCCCACCGGGGAGCTGTTTTTT

J gene: TRBJ1-1
V gene: TRBV10-3
clone size: many
D gene: NA
CDR3 protein: CAISEQHRESEAFF
CDR3 DNA: TGTGCCATCAGTGAACAACACAGGGAGAGTGAAGCTTTCTTT

J gene: TRBJ2-2
V gene: TRBV2
clone size: NA
D gene: TRBD1
CDR3 protein: CASSYGQGSNTGELFF
CDR3 DNA: TGTGCCAGCAGCTATGGACAGGGGTCGAACACCGGGGAGCTGTTTTTT

J gene: TRBJ2-5
V gene: TRBV4-1
clone size: NA
D gene: TRBD1
CDR3 protein: CASSQEWTGGQETQYF
CDR3 DNA: TGCGCCAGCAGCCAAGAATGGACAGGGGGACAAGAGACCCAGTACTTC

J gene: TRBJ1-1
V gene: TRBV28
clone size: NA
D gene: NA
CDR3 protein: CASTKWNTEAFF
CDR3 DNA: TGTGCCAGCACAAAATGGAACACTGAAGCTTTCTTT

J gene: TRBJ2-3
V gene: TRBV29-1
clone size: NA
D gene: TRBD1
CDR3 protein: CSVELGQQFTSTDTQYF
CDR3 DNA: TGCAGCGTTGAACTGGGACAGCAGTTCACTAGCACAGATACGCAGTATTTT

J gene: TRBJ2-3
V gene: TRBV5-1
clone size: few
D gene: NA
CDR3 protein: CASSLLGSSSTDTQYF
CDR3 DNA: TGCGCCAGCAGCCTACTGGGGTCCTCTAGCACAGATACGCAGTATTTT

J gene: TRBJ1-2
V gene: TRBV7-2
clone size: NA
D gene: TRBD1
CDR3 protein: CASSPSGQSNYGYTF
CDR3 DNA: TGTGCCAGCAGCCCTTCGGGACAGAGTAACTATGGCTACACCTTC

J gene: TRBJ1-2
V gene: TRBV4-2
clone size: NA
D gene: NA
CDR3 protein: CASSQVPGQNVNGYTF
CDR3 DNA: TGTGCCAGCAGCCAAGTACCGGGACAAAACGTAAATGGCTACACCTTC

J gene: TRBJ2-5
V gene: TRBV7-9
clone size: few
D gene: NA
CDR3 protein: CASSLITETQYF
CDR3 DNA: TGTGCCAGCAGCTTAATTACGGAGACCCAGTACTTC

J gene: TRBJ2-3
V gene: TRBV4-3
clone size: NA
D gene: NA
CDR3 protein: CASSQEGIARVTDTQYF
CDR3 DNA: TGCGCCAGCAGCCAAGAGGGGATAGCGCGGGTCACAGATACGCAGTATTTT

J gene: TRBJ2-3
V gene: TRBV12-3/TRBV12-4
clone size: few
D gene: NA
CDR3 protein: CASSPPIVNTQYF
CDR3 DNA: TGTGCCAGCAGTCCCCCGATCGTAAATACGCAGTATTTT

J gene: TRBJ2-7
V gene: TRBV7-8
clone size: NA
D gene: TRBD2
CDR3 protein: CASSLGTSGGATYEQYF
CDR3 DNA: TGTGCCAGCAGCTTAGGGACTAGCGGGGGGGCAACCTACGAGCAGTACTTC

J gene: TRBJ1-1
V gene: TRBV30
clone size: NA
D gene: NA
CDR3 protein: CAWSGAHDTEAFF
CDR3 DNA: TGTGCCTGGAGTGGGGCCCATGACACTGAAGCTTTCTTT

J gene: TRBJ2-1
V gene: TRBV4-2
clone size: few
D gene: TRBD2
CDR3 protein: CATKRGGGNEQFF
CDR3 DNA: TGTGCCACCAAGCGGGGGGGCGGGAATGAGCAGTTCTTC

J gene: TRBJ2-5
V gene: TRBV3-1
clone size: few
D gene: NA
CDR3 protein: CASSQLREEANGYF
CDR3 DNA: TGTGCCAGCAGCCAGCTGCGGGAAGAGGCGAATGGTTACTTC

J gene: TRBJ1-1
V gene: TRBV15
clone size: NA
D gene: NA
CDR3 protein: CATSGQGYTEAFF
CDR3 DNA: TGTGCCACCAGCGGCCAGGGTTACACTGAAGCTTTCTTT

J gene: TRBJ1-2
V gene: TRBV5-1
clone size: NA
D gene: NA
CDR3 protein: CASSPGSLNYGYTF
CDR3 DNA: TGCGCCAGCAGCCCAGGGTCGTTGAACTATGGCTACACCTTC

J gene: TRBJ1-4
V gene: TRBV4-1
clone size: NA
D gene: NA
CDR3 protein: CASSQGGKVTNEKLFF
CDR3 DNA: TGCGCCAGCAGCCAAGGGGGCAAGGTGACTAATGAAAAACTGTTTTTT